A selection of T cell receptor beta chains follows, all from one sample in a study of blood T cell repertoires in COVID-19. Here immunoSEQ multiplex PCR was the method, and the copy in TCRdb shows in-frame clones only, minus some. The sample has hundreds of thousands of clones, about 85% seen once. The sequenced material came from peripheral blood. The receptors derive from a man aged 18 to 35 with active or convalescent COVID-19. Both conserved end residues are part of each CDR3. The D gene is left open where the match is weak. Clone size appears in some rows only: once, few, many, or a class for an expanded clone.

clone size: NA
V gene: TRBV28
J gene: TRBJ2-3
D gene: TRBD1
CDR3 protein: CASSLLGTGRVGTDTQYF
CDR3 DNA: TGTGCCAGCAGTTTATTAGGGACAGGGAGGGTGGGCACAGATACGCAGTATTTT

clone size: once
V gene: TRBV6-6
J gene: TRBJ1-5
D gene: NA
CDR3 protein: CASSRRPGSGDWNSNQPQHF
CDR3 DNA: TGTGCCAGCAGTCGCCGACCGGGCTCGGGGGACTGGAATAGCAATCAGCCCCAGCATTTT

clone size: NA
V gene: TRBV15
J gene: TRBJ2-7
D gene: NA
CDR3 protein: CATSRDRASYEQYF
CDR3 DNA: TGTGCCACCAGCAGAGACAGGGCCAGCTACGAGCAGTACTTC

clone size: NA
V gene: TRBV28
J gene: TRBJ1-6
D gene: TRBD1
CDR3 protein: CASRGDSLHSPLHF
CDR3 DNA: TGTGCCAGCCGCGGGGACAGTCTTCACTCACCCCTCCACTTT

clone size: NA
V gene: TRBV30
J gene: TRBJ1-2
D gene: NA
CDR3 protein: CAWKEGVYGYTF
CDR3 DNA: TGTGCCTGGAAAGAAGGGGTCTATGGCTACACCTTC

clone size: NA
V gene: TRBV6-6
J gene: TRBJ1-5
D gene: NA
CDR3 protein: CASTSGRAVGQPQHF
CDR3 DNA: TGTGCCAGCACGTCCGGCAGGGCAGTTGGTCAGCCCCAGCATTTT

clone size: once
V gene: TRBV5-1
J gene: TRBJ1-4
D gene: NA
CDR3 protein: CATSPQGGGEKLFF
CDR3 DNA: TGCGCCACTTCCCCCCAGGGAGGAGGGGAAAAACTGTTTTTT

clone size: NA
V gene: TRBV11-3
J gene: TRBJ1-1
D gene: NA
CDR3 protein: CASSLAVNTEAFF
CDR3 DNA: TGTGCCAGCAGCTTAGCAGTGAACACTGAAGCTTTCTTT

clone size: NA
V gene: TRBV28
J gene: TRBJ2-1
D gene: TRBD2
CDR3 protein: CASSFQRDNNEQFF
CDR3 DNA: TGTGCCAGCAGTTTCCAGCGGGATAACAATGAGCAGTTCTTC

clone size: NA
V gene: TRBV9
J gene: TRBJ1-6
D gene: NA
CDR3 protein: CASSVTSRGGYSPLHF
CDR3 DNA: TGTGCCAGCAGCGTAACGTCGCGGGGCGGGTATTCACCCCTCCACTTT

clone size: NA
V gene: TRBV4-3
J gene: TRBJ2-1
D gene: NA
CDR3 protein: CASSQGQSDFNEQFF
CDR3 DNA: TGCGCCAGCAGCCAAGGCCAGTCGGACTTTAATGAGCAGTTCTTC

clone size: NA
V gene: TRBV6-5
J gene: TRBJ2-6
D gene: NA
CDR3 protein: CASSYTTSSGANVLTF
CDR3 DNA: TGTGCCAGCAGTTATACCACAAGCTCTGGGGCCAACGTCCTGACTTTC

clone size: NA
V gene: TRBV5-6
J gene: TRBJ1-5
D gene: TRBD1
CDR3 protein: CASSFGQGFQPQHF
CDR3 DNA: TGTGCCAGCAGCTTCGGACAGGGCTTTCAGCCCCAGCATTTT

clone size: NA
V gene: TRBV30
J gene: TRBJ1-1
D gene: NA
CDR3 protein: CAWSAGEEAFF
CDR3 DNA: TGTGCCTGGAGTGCGGGGGAGGAAGCTTTCTTT

clone size: NA
V gene: TRBV6-6
J gene: TRBJ2-7
D gene: NA
CDR3 protein: CASSHPSKAGFPYEQYF
CDR3 DNA: TGTGCCAGCAGTCACCCGAGCAAAGCGGGTTTCCCCTACGAGCAGTACTTC

clone size: few
V gene: TRBV24-1
J gene: TRBJ1-1
D gene: TRBD1
CDR3 protein: CATSDSRQGNTEAFF
CDR3 DNA: TGTGCCACCAGTGATTCCCGACAGGGGAACACTGAAGCTTTCTTT

clone size: NA
V gene: TRBV4-1
J gene: TRBJ2-1
D gene: NA
CDR3 protein: CASSQEITVLGHNEQFF
CDR3 DNA: TGCGCCAGCAGCCAAGAAATTACGGTATTGGGGCACAATGAGCAGTTCTTC

clone size: NA
V gene: TRBV7-9
J gene: TRBJ2-1
D gene: TRBD2
CDR3 protein: CASSLTSGIDNEQFF
CDR3 DNA: TGTGCCAGCAGCTTAACTAGCGGGATTGACAATGAGCAGTTCTTC

clone size: NA
V gene: TRBV7-8
J gene: TRBJ1-1
D gene: TRBD1
CDR3 protein: CASSLAQGGMNTEAFF
CDR3 DNA: TGTGCCAGCAGCTTAGCGCAGGGGGGTATGAACACTGAAGCTTTCTTT

clone size: NA
V gene: TRBV19
J gene: TRBJ1-1
D gene: NA
CDR3 protein: CASSTLFREAFF
CDR3 DNA: TGTGCCAGTAGTACTCTGTTCCGGGAAGCTTTCTTT

clone size: NA
V gene: TRBV6-5
J gene: TRBJ1-1
D gene: NA
CDR3 protein: CASNLPGRDEAFF
CDR3 DNA: TGTGCCAGCAACTTACCAGGGAGGGATGAAGCTTTCTTT

clone size: NA
V gene: TRBV7-2
J gene: TRBJ2-7
D gene: NA
CDR3 protein: CASSLVATAYEQYF
CDR3 DNA: TGTGCCAGCAGCTTAGTCGCAACGGCCTACGAGCAGTACTTC

clone size: NA
V gene: TRBV18
J gene: TRBJ2-1
D gene: TRBD1
CDR3 protein: CASSQTGDNEQFF
CDR3 DNA: TGTGCCAGCTCCCAGACAGGGGACAATGAGCAGTTCTTC

clone size: NA
V gene: TRBV2
J gene: TRBJ2-2
D gene: NA
CDR3 protein: CASSEAGGANTGELFF
CDR3 DNA: TGTGCCAGCAGTGAAGCTGGCGGGGCGAACACCGGGGAGCTGTTTTTT

clone size: NA
V gene: TRBV6-5
J gene: TRBJ2-3
D gene: TRBD1
CDR3 protein: CASRGDRPNTDTQYF
CDR3 DNA: TGTGCCAGCAGGGGGGACAGACCGAACACAGATACGCAGTATTTT

clone size: few
V gene: TRBV28
J gene: TRBJ1-3
D gene: NA
CDR3 protein: CASSLQVTGNTIYF
CDR3 DNA: TGTGCCAGCAGTTTACAGGTGACTGGAAACACCATATATTTT

clone size: NA
V gene: TRBV21-1
J gene: TRBJ2-5
D gene: NA
CDR3 protein: CASSSGLAGGPGMETQYF
CDR3 DNA: TGTGCCAGCAGCTCAGGACTAGCGGGAGGGCCGGGTATGGAGACCCAGTACTTC

clone size: NA
V gene: TRBV14
J gene: TRBJ1-1
D gene: NA
CDR3 protein: CASSQDVNRVGFGNTEAFF
CDR3 DNA: TGTGCCAGCAGCCAAGACGTAAACAGGGTAGGGTTTGGAAACACTGAAGCTTTCTTT

clone size: NA
V gene: TRBV6-6
J gene: TRBJ1-1
D gene: NA
CDR3 protein: CASSYSQARNTEAFF
CDR3 DNA: TGTGCCAGCAGTTATTCGCAGGCCAGGAACACTGAAGCTTTCTTT

clone size: NA
V gene: TRBV6-1
J gene: TRBJ2-7
D gene: NA
CDR3 protein: CASSEAFFSYEQYF
CDR3 DNA: TGTGCCAGCAGTGAGGCCTTCTTCTCCTACGAGCAGTACTTC

clone size: once
V gene: TRBV19
J gene: TRBJ1-6
D gene: TRBD1
CDR3 protein: CASSPWTGGDNSPLHF
CDR3 DNA: TGTGCCAGTAGTCCCTGGACAGGCGGGGATAATTCACCCCTCCACTTT

clone size: NA
V gene: TRBV25-1
J gene: TRBJ2-7
D gene: TRBD1
CDR3 protein: CASSEDRSYEQYF
CDR3 DNA: TGTGCCAGCAGCGAGGACAGGTCCTACGAGCAGTACTTC

clone size: NA
V gene: TRBV27
J gene: TRBJ2-2
D gene: NA
CDR3 protein: CASSQGYTGELFF
CDR3 DNA: TGTGCCAGCAGTCAGGGGTACACCGGGGAGCTGTTTTTT

clone size: few
V gene: TRBV7-2
J gene: TRBJ1-1
D gene: TRBD1
CDR3 protein: CASSQVTGTGSTEAFF
CDR3 DNA: TGTGCCAGCAGCCAAGTGACCGGGACAGGGTCGACTGAAGCTTTCTTT

clone size: NA
V gene: TRBV28
J gene: TRBJ2-1
D gene: TRBD2
CDR3 protein: CASSFRFGRSSYNEQFF
CDR3 DNA: TGTGCCAGCAGTTTCCGATTCGGGAGGAGTTCCTACAATGAGCAGTTCTTC

clone size: NA
V gene: TRBV9
J gene: TRBJ1-3
D gene: NA
CDR3 protein: CASSVDTPSGNTIYF
CDR3 DNA: TGTGCCAGCAGCGTAGACACCCCCTCTGGAAACACCATATATTTT

clone size: NA
V gene: TRBV4-1
J gene: TRBJ2-1
D gene: NA
CDR3 protein: CASSQGYGSENEQFF
CDR3 DNA: TGCGCCAGCAGCCAAGGGTACGGGAGTGAAAATGAGCAGTTCTTC

clone size: NA
V gene: TRBV7-3
J gene: TRBJ2-5
D gene: TRBD2
CDR3 protein: CASSLVGTSGETQYF
CDR3 DNA: TGTGCCAGCAGCTTAGTCGGGACTAGCGGAGAGACCCAGTACTTC

clone size: NA
V gene: TRBV19
J gene: TRBJ1-1
D gene: NA
CDR3 protein: CASDPGWNTEAFF
CDR3 DNA: TGTGCCAGTGACCCGGGTTGGAACACTGAAGCTTTCTTT

clone size: NA
V gene: TRBV5-4
J gene: TRBJ1-1
D gene: TRBD1
CDR3 protein: CASSLTQGGMNTEAFF
CDR3 DNA: TGTGCCAGCAGCTTGACCCAGGGGGGAATGAACACTGAAGCTTTCTTT

clone size: NA
V gene: TRBV4-2
J gene: TRBJ2-4
D gene: NA
CDR3 protein: CASSQDQASLAKNIQYF
CDR3 DNA: TGTGCCAGCAGCCAAGATCAAGCTAGCTTGGCCAAAAACATTCAGTACTTC

clone size: once
V gene: TRBV5-6
J gene: TRBJ2-5
D gene: TRBD1
CDR3 protein: CASTLQDRVRETQYF
CDR3 DNA: TGTGCCAGCACCCTACAAGACAGGGTGAGGGAGACCCAGTACTTC